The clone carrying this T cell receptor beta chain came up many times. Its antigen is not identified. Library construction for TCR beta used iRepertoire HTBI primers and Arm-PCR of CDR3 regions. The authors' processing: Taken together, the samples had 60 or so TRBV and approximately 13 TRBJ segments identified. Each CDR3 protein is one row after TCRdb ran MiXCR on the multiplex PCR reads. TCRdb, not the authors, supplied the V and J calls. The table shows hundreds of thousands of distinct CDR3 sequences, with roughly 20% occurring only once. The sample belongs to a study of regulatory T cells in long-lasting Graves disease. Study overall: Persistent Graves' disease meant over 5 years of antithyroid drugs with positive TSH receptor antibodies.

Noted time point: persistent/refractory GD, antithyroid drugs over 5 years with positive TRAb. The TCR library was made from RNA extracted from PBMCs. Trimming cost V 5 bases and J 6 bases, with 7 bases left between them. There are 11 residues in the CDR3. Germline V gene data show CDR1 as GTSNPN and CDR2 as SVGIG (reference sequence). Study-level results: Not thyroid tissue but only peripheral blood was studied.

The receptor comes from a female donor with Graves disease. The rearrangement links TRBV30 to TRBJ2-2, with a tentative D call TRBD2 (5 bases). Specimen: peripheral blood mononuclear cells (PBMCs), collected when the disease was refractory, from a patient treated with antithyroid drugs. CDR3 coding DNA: TGTGCCTGGCAGGAGGCCGGGGAGCTGTTTTTT. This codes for CAWQEAGELFF.